The source of this T cell receptor (beta chain) is a study of blood T cell repertoires in COVID-19. Across the whole study: Donors in the United States, Italy and Spain gave samples during acute or convalescent COVID-19. T cells, B-cell-depleted T cells, or PBMCs provided the cDNA or gDNA that served as material.

This clone appeared once. Sequencing used immunoSEQ multiplex PCR; TCRdb keeps in-frame clones, though not all of them. The sample yields roughly 360,000 clones, around four fifths seen once. Trimming at V came to 5 bases and at J to 1 base, leaving 3 bases not matched to a gene. Germline-derived CDR1 and CDR2 are LNHNV and YYDKDF (reference sequence). The CDR3 is made up of 15 amino acids. Those enrolled, adults aged roughly 18 to 89 years, came from roughly 22 US areas. Cohort placement rested on clinical history that participants reported themselves. The source is a woman between 50 and 59 years old who had recovered from COVID-19. Input material: PBMCs or T cells enriched from blood (not recorded which). The chain carries TRBV15 and TRBJ2-2; 8 bases are a match to TRBD2. In DNA, the CDR3 is TGTGCCACCAGCCCCCGGGGGGGGAACACCGGGGAGCTGTTTTTT. Its protein is CATSPRGGNTGELFF.